What follows are 25 T cell receptor beta chains derived from one specimen sequenced in a study of somatic mutations in cytotoxic T cells in rheumatoid arthritis. The table came from immunoSEQ multiplex PCR; TCRdb's copy has only in-frame clones and leaves some out. The table has around 15,000 clones, roughly 72% seen once. The sample was CD8+ T cells sorted from blood. The receptors were sampled from an adult with rheumatoid arthritis.

The gene calls are TRBV19 and TRBJ2-1; TRBD1 matches 9 bases. The V and J ends lost 4 bases and 4 bases, in that order; junction bases with no gene match: 2. Germline CDR1 is LNHDA and CDR2 is SQIVND (reference sequence). The CDR3 sequence is 14 residues long. CDR3 in DNA: TGTGCCAGTAGTAGGGGGACAGGGTACAATGAGCAGTTCTTC. Its translation: CASSRGTGYNEQFF.

The chain combines TRBV21-1 with TRBJ1-3. TRBV21-1 is given as a pseudogene. The CDR3 is 15 residues long. The CDR3 DNA reads TGTGCCAGCAGCAACCGAGTCTCGGCTGGAAACACCATATATTTT. This gives the protein CASSNRVSAGNTIYF.

This clone came up a few times. The V and J genes are TRBV5-1 and TRBJ2-7; 8 bases map to TRBD2. V lost 4 bases, J lost 3 bases, and 6 bases stayed unmatched. The V gene's germline CDR1 is SGHRS and CDR2 YFSETQ. There are 14 residues in the CDR3. In DNA form, the CDR3 reads TGCGCCAGCAGCGCTGGACTAGCCTACTACGAGCAGTACTTC. Protein product: CASSAGLAYYEQYF.

This chain joins TRBV7-8 and TRBJ2-1; 11 bases agree with TRBD2. Germline values: CDR1 SGHVS, CDR2 FQNEAQ. The CDR3 is made up of 15 amino acids. The ends lost 5 bases at V and 4 bases at J; junction bases unmatched: 4. The CDR3 DNA reads as TGTGCCAGCAGCATGACTAGCGGGGTGTACAATGAGCAGTTCTTC. It yields the protein CASSMTSGVYNEQFF.

The V and J genes are TRBV4-3 and TRBJ2-1; D might be TRBD2 (5 bases). Trimming removed 1 base from V and 5 bases from J, with 12 bases in between. The CDR3 length is 15 residues. The germline V gene encodes CDR1 LGHNA and CDR2 YSLEER. CDR3 DNA: TGCGCCAGCAGCCAAGGTTCCGAGCGGAACAATGAGCAGTTCTTC. Amino acid sequence: CASSQGSERNNEQFF.

V is TRBV6-6 and J is TRBJ2-5; no definite D call. There are 13 residues in the CDR3. V was shortened by 3 bases and J by 3 bases, with 8 bases between the two germline ends. Germline values: CDR1 MNHNY, CDR2 SVGAGI (reference sequence). CDR3 bases: TGTGCCAGCAGTTATACAGTAAAAGAGACCCAGTACTTC. The encoded protein is CASSYTVKETQYF.

The rearrangement uses TRBV4-1 and TRBJ1-5; no definite D call. V lost 4 bases to trimming and J lost 3 bases, with 10 bases between them. Germline values: CDR1 MGHRA, CDR2 YSYEKL. CDR3 length equals 14 residues. CDR3 DNA: TGCGCCAGCAGCCCGCCGGGGTTCAATCAGCCCCAGCATTTT. Encoded protein: CASSPPGFNQPQHF.

This clone was seen a handful of times. The V gene is TRBV6-6, the J gene TRBJ2-1; TRBD1 or TRBD2 may be the D gene (5 bases each). The CDR3 runs 14 residues. The ends were cut back, 7 bases at V and 3 bases at J, with 13 bases in the middle. The germline V gene encodes CDR1 MNHNY and CDR2 SVGAGI (reference sequence). CDR3 sequence (DNA): TGTGCCAGCACTAAACTGGGGGTCTACAATGAGCAGTTCTTC. Its protein is CASTKLGVYNEQFF.

The rearrangement links TRBV5-1 to TRBJ2-7; 10 nucleotides line up with TRBD2. This CDR3 contains 17 residues. The J segment lost 4 bases and the V segment lost 0 bases, leaving 10 bases of the junction unmatched. The germline CDR1 and CDR2 sequences are SGHRS and YFSETQ. CDR3: CASSLEGSGGYLYEQYF. The DNA for the CDR3 is TGCGCCAGCAGCTTGGAAGGTAGCGGGGGGTACCTTTACGAGCAGTACTTC.

The CDR3 sequence is CASSQGSGLASNEQFF. DNA for the CDR3: TGCGCCAGCAGCCAAGGGTCGGGACTAGCGAGCAATGAGCAGTTCTTC. The gene calls are TRBV4-3 and TRBJ2-1; 10 bases agree with TRBD2. The CDR3 is 16 residues long. CDR1 is LGHNA, CDR2 YSLEER, per germline. The junction had 6 bases not matched to a gene; V was cut back by 1 base and J by 6 bases.

J is TRBJ1-2 and V is TRBV19; D unresolved. CDR3 length: 16 residues. The germline gives CDR1 LNHDA, CDR2 SQIVND (reference sequence). Deletions cut 5 bases from V and 0 bases from J, with 16 bases between. The CDR3 sequence: CASSGLVWGSNYGYTF. CDR3 DNA sequence: TGTGCCAGTAGTGGGCTGGTCTGGGGATCTAACTATGGCTACACCTTC.

The chain joins TRBV6-4 to TRBJ2-5; 10 nucleotides agree with TRBD2. The CDR3 is made up of 15 amino acids. Looked up from germline, CDR1 is MRHNA and CDR2 is SNTAGT. Trimming at V came to 4 bases and at J to 4 bases, leaving 6 bases not matched to a gene. CDR3 coding DNA: TGTGCCAGCAGTGCTCTCGTAGCGGGGGGAGAGACCCAGTACTTC. It codes for CASSALVAGGETQYF.

This clone was counted a single time. Here the CDR3 DNA reads TGTGCCAGCAGTGGAATAAATGAGCAGTTCTTC. Residues: CASSGINEQFF. The chain is built from TRBV25-1 and TRBJ2-1, with D hard to call. Per the germline V gene, CDR1 is MGHDK and CDR2 is SYGVNS. This CDR3 has 11 amino acids. Trimming removed 4 bases at V and 7 bases at J, with 5 bases between.

The J gene is TRBJ2-7, the V gene TRBV19, with D possibly matching TRBD2 (5 bases). CDR1 and CDR2 from the germline V gene are LNHDA and SQIVND (reference sequence). Trimming stripped 4 bases from V and 7 bases from J, with 17 bases between. This CDR3 contains 14 residues. In DNA, the CDR3 is TGTGCCAGTAGTACTGACCTCGGGGAGCGGGAGCAGTACTTC. Its translation: CASSTDLGEREQYF.

V gene TRBV29-1 combines with J gene TRBJ1-4; D not certain. The CDR3 is made up of 13 amino acids. The V end was cut by 3 bases, the J end by 4 bases, with 9 bases between. Germline loops: CDR1 SQVTM, CDR2 ANQGSEA. The CDR3 loop reads CSVEWGSNEKLFF. The CDR3, as DNA: TGCAGCGTTGAGTGGGGTAGTAATGAAAAACTGTTTTTT.

The V gene is TRBV7-9, the J gene TRBJ2-1; perhaps TRBD2 as D (5 bases). CDR1 and CDR2 from the germline V gene are SEHNR and FQNEAQ (reference sequence). Trimming shortened V by 5 bases and J by 1 base, and 15 bases separated the two germline ends. CDR3 length: 16 amino acids. The CDR3 DNA sequence: TGTGCCAGCAGCGGACGGGAAGCCGGATCCTACAATGAGCAGTTCTTC. It is translated as CASSGREAGSYNEQFF.

This clone occurred once. The V call is TRBV6-5, the J call TRBJ1-3; D unclear. Between the trimmed V and J ends, which lost 9 bases and 9 bases, there was a span of 18 bases. CDR1 is MNHEY and CDR2 is SVGAGI in the germline V gene. CDR3 length equals 13 residues. The CDR3 spells CASGPLSGGTIYF. DNA for the CDR3: TGTGCCAGTGGACCCTTATCGGGCGGCACCATATATTTT.

In its sample, this clone was seen a few times. This chain connects TRBV7-9 to TRBJ2-2; tentatively, D is TRBD2 (6 bases). CDR3 length: 15 amino acids. Trimming took 4 bases from V and 1 from J, leaving 10 bases between them. Germline CDR1 reads SEHNR; CDR2 reads FQNEAQ (reference sequence). The CDR3 reads CASSSGTGNTGELFF. The CDR3 nucleotides are TGTGCCAGCAGCTCCGGGACTGGGAACACCGGGGAGCTGTTTTTT. Combining the CDR3 with reference TRBV7-9 and TRBJ2-2 gives the whole variable domain DTGVSQNPRHKITKRGQNVTFRCDPISEHNRLYWYRQTLGQGPEFLTYFQNEAQLEKSRLLSDRFSAERPKGSFSTLEIQRTEQGDSAMYLCASSSGTGNTGELFFGEGSRLTVL.

A few counts support this clone. The V and J genes are TRBV4-1 and TRBJ1-1; TRBD1 might be the D (5 bases). The ends were cut back, 5 bases at V and 1 base at J, with 8 bases in the middle. The germline V gene has CDR1 MGHRA and CDR2 YSYEKL. The CDR3 extends over 13 amino acids. The CDR3 spells CASSRTGNTEAFF. In DNA form, the CDR3 reads TGCGCCAGCAGCAGAACAGGGAACACTGAAGCTTTCTTT.

The chain couples TRBV5-6 to TRBJ1-1; D is unclear. Trimming left V 0 bases short and J 2 bases short, with 5 bases between. Germline CDR1 reads SGHDT; CDR2 reads YYEEEE. CDR3 length: 13 residues. The CDR3 DNA reads TGTGCCAGCAGCTTGGTTTCAAACACTGAAGCTTTCTTT. Translation: CASSLVSNTEAFF.

V and J are TRBV19 and TRBJ1-5; perhaps TRBD1 as D (5 bases). The CDR3 spans 14 residues. V shed 5 bases and J shed 5 bases, with 13 bases lying between them. Looked up from germline, CDR1 is LNHDA and CDR2 is SQIVND (reference sequence). The CDR3 here is CASSAVLGDQPQHF. The CDR3 DNA sequence: TGTGCCAGTAGTGCGGTATTAGGGGATCAGCCCCAGCATTTT.

V usage is TRBV7-9 and J usage is TRBJ2-7; TRBD1 agrees at 7 bases. The ends lost 9 bases at V and 0 bases at J; junction bases unmatched: 2. CDR1 and CDR2 (germline): SEHNR, FQNEAQ (reference sequence). This CDR3 spans 12 amino acids. DNA for the CDR3: TGTGCCAGTACAGGGGACTCCTACGAGCAGTACTTC. This encodes CASTGDSYEQYF.

The chain uses TRBV4-3 and TRBJ2-5; TRBD1 is a possible D gene (5 bases). The germline gives CDR1 LGHNA, CDR2 YSLEER. The CDR3 has 14 amino acids. Trimming removed 0 bases from V and 6 bases from J, with 11 bases in between. The CDR3 DNA reads TGCGCCAGCAGCCAAGATACAGGAGACCAGACCCAGTACTTC. Its protein is CASSQDTGDQTQYF.

The chain is built from TRBV9 and TRBJ2-1, with 9 bases matching TRBD2. Germline V gene lookup returns CDR1 SGDLS and CDR2 YYNGEE. This CDR3 has 20 residues. V shed 3 bases and J 2 bases; nucleotides not matched to a gene: 18. For the CDR3, the DNA is TGTGCCAGCAGCGGAGTTCTTGACTTGCGGGGGGGCTTAACCTACAATGAGCAGTTCTTC. It codes for CASSGVLDLRGGLTYNEQFF.

CDR3 loop: CASSGMAWDEKLFF. CDR3 DNA: TGTGCCAGCAGCGGGATGGCTTGGGATGAAAAACTGTTTTTT. This sequence joins TRBV21-1 and TRBJ1-4. TRBV21-1 is flagged as a pseudogene. The CDR3 loop spans 14 amino acids.